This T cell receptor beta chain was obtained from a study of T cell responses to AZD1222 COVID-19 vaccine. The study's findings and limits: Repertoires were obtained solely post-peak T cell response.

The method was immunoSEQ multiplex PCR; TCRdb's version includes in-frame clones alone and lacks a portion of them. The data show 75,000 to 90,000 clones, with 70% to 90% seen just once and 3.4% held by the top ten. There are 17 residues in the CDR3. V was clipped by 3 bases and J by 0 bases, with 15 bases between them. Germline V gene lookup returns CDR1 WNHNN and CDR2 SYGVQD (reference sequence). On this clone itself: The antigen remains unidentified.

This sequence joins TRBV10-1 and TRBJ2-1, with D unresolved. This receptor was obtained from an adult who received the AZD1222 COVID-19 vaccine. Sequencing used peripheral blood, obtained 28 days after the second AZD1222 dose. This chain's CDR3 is CASSDGTGPASYNEQFF. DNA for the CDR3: TGCGCCAGCAGTGACGGAACTGGACCGGCCTCCTACAATGAGCAGTTCTTC.